This TCR beta chain is drawn from a study of T cells after posttransplantation cyclophosphamide. Study-level findings and limits: Recipient CMV seropositivity and CMV reactivation strongly tracked TRB clonality. Later post-transplant blood repertoires were often dominated by donor CD8+ memory clones.

Sequencing used immunoSEQ multiplex PCR; TCRdb keeps in-frame clones, though not all of them. The sample yields roughly 35,000 clones, without any singletons. Comment on this clone: Its antigen is undetermined.

The length of the CDR3 is 14 residues. V lost 5 bases and J 2 bases, leaving 12 bases between the germline ends. The V gene's germline CDR1 is MNHEY and CDR2 SMNVEV (reference sequence). The rearrangement uses TRBV27 and TRBJ2-5, with TRBD1 as a possible D gene (6 bases). The sequencing sample was made of PBMCs. The sequence was obtained from a woman between 50 and 59 years old in good health and a related stem cell transplant donor. The CDR3 here is CASSPQGLQETQYF. As DNA, the CDR3 is TGTGCCAGCAGTCCACAGGGTTTACAAGAGACCCAGTACTTC.